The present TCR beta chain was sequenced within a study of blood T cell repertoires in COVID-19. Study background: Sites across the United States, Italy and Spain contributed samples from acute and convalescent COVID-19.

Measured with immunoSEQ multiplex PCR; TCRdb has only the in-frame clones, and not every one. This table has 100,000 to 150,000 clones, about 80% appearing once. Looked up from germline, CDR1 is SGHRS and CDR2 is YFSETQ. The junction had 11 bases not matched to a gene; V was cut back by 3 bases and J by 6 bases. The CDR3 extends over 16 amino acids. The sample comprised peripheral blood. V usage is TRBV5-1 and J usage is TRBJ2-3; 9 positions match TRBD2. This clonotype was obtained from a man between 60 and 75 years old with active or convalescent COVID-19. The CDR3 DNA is TGCGCCAGCAGCTGGGGCCGGCGGGAGGGCCGGGATACGCAGTATTTT. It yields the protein CASSWGRREGRDTQYF.